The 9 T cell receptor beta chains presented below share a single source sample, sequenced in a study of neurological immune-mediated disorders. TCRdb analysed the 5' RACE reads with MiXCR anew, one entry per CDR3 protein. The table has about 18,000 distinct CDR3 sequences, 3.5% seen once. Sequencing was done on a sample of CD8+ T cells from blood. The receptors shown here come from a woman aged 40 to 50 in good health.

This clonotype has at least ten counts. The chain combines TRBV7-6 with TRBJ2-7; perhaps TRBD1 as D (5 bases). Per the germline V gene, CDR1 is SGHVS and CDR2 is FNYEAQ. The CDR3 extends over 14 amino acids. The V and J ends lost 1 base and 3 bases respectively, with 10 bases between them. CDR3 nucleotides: TGTGCCAGCAGCTTAGAGTCAGGGTTCTACGAGCAGTACTTC. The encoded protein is CASSLESGFYEQYF.

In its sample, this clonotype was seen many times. The CDR3, as DNA: TGCAGTGCTAGAGTCGTGCTAATGGGACAGGGGAATCAGTACTTC. Protein: CSARVVLMGQGNQYF. The chain is built from TRBV20-1 and TRBJ2-5; TRBD1 aligns across 10 bases. J was trimmed by 11 bases and V by 1 base; bases with no gene match: 13. The CDR3 runs to 15 residues. Germline V gives CDR1 DFQATT, CDR2 SNEGSKA (reference sequence).

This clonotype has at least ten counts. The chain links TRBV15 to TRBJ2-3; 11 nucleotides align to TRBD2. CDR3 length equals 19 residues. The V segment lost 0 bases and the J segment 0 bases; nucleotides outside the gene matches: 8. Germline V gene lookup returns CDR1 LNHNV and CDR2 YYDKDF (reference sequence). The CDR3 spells CATSRDSLAGGPSTDTQYF. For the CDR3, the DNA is TGTGCCACCAGCAGAGATTCTCTAGCGGGAGGTCCTAGCACAGATACGCAGTATTTT.

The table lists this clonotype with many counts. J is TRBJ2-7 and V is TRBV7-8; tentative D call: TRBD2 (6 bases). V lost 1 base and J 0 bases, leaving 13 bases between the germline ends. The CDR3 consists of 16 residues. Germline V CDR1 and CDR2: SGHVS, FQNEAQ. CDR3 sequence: CASSLGLARSSYEQYF. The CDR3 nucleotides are TGTGCCAGCAGCTTAGGGCTAGCGAGGAGCTCCTACGAGCAGTACTTC.

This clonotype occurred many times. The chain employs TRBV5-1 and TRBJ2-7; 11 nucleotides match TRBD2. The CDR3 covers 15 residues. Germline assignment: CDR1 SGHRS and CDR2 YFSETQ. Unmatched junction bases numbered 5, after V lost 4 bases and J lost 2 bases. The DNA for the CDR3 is TGCGCCAGCAGCGCACTAGCGGGAGTGGCCTACGAGCAGTACTTC. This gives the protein CASSALAGVAYEQYF.

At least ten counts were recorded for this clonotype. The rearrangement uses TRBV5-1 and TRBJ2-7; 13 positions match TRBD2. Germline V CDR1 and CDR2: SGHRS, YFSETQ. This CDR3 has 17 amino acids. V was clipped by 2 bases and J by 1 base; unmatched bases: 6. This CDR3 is CASSFAGLAGMSYEQYF. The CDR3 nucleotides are TGCGCCAGCAGCTTCGCGGGACTAGCGGGGATGTCCTACGAGCAGTACTTC.

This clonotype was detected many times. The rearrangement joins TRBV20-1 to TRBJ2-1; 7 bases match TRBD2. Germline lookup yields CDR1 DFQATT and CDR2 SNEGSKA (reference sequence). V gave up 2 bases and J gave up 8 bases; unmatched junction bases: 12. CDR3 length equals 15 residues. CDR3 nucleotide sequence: TGCAGTGCTAGAAACCCAGCGGGGCGGGGCGATGAGCAGTTCTTC. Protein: CSARNPAGRGDEQFF.

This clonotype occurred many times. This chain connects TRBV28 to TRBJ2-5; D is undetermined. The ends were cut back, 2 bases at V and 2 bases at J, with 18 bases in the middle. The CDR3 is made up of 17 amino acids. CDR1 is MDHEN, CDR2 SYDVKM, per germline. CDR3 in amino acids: CASSLVSARPDQETQYF. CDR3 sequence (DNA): TGTGCCAGCAGTTTAGTAAGCGCCCGTCCAGATCAAGAGACCCAGTACTTC.

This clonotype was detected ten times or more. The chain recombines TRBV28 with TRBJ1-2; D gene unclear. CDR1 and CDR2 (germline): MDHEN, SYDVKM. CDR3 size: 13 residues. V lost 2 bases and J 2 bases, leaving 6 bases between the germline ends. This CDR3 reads CASSLGENYGYTF. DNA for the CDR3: TGTGCCAGCAGTTTAGGAGAAAACTATGGCTACACCTTC.